A single sample gave rise to the 26 T cell receptor beta chains below, sequenced in a study of T cells in Graves' hyperthyroidism and ophthalmopathy. Researchers took RNA transcripts and amplified the TCR beta CDR3 regions from them. RT-PCR in the first round (using the HTBI primer set) targeted the TCR CDR3. TCRdb passed the multiplex PCR reads through MiXCR, listing each CDR3 protein once. The sample records about 690,000 distinct CDR3 sequences, 15% to 20% being singletons. Material for sequencing was blood. The receptor source for this set is a man in his fifties or sixties with Graves' hyperthyroidism.

This clonotype came up a few times. This chain links TRBV5-1 with TRBJ2-5; TRBD2 aligns across 10 bases. CDR1 and CDR2 from the germline V gene are SGHRS and YFSETQ. After removal of 0 bases from V and 1 base from J, the junction contained 3 bases not matched to a gene. The CDR3 loop spans 16 amino acids. The CDR3 region has the DNA TGCGCCAGCAGCTTGGCCTGGACTAGCGGCCAAGAGACCCAGTACTTC. This codes for CASSLAWTSGQETQYF. The variable domain in full, completed from reference TRBV5-1 and TRBJ2-5, reads KAGVTQTPRYLIKTRGQQVTLSCSPISGHRSVSWYQQTPGQGLQFLFEYFSETQRNKGNFPGRFSGRQFSNSRSEMNVSTLELGDSALYLCASSLAWTSGQETQYFGPGTRLLVL.

This clonotype was counted at least ten times. This sequence joins TRBV27 and TRBJ1-6, with D possibly being TRBD1 (5 bases). The CDR3 extends over 14 amino acids. The germline V gene encodes CDR1 MNHEY and CDR2 SMNVEV (reference sequence). The V gene lost 5 bases and the J gene lost 7 bases, with 12 bases spanning the gap. The CDR3 DNA is TGTGCCAGCAGTCCAGGGACGGGGAATTCACCCCTCCACTTT. It specifies CASSPGTGNSPLHF.

The chain is built from TRBV6-5 and TRBJ2-2; 8 nucleotides line up with TRBD1. The V segment lost 2 bases and the J segment 3 bases; nucleotides outside the gene matches: 5. CDR3 length: 16 residues. Germline values: CDR1 MNHEY, CDR2 SVGAGI. The CDR3 DNA follows: TGTGCCAGCAGTTACCAGGACAGGGTATACACCGGGGAGCTGTTTTTT. This translates into CASSYQDRVYTGELFF.

This clonotype was seen more than once but under ten times. The chain couples TRBV19 to TRBJ1-4; D is possibly TRBD1 (5 bases). This CDR3 is 16 amino acids long. With 7 bases removed from V and 4 bases from J, the gap between germline ends came to 19 bases. Germline CDR1 and CDR2: LNHDA and SQIVND (reference sequence). CDR3 loop: CASNVELTAYNEKLFF. As DNA, the CDR3 is TGTGCCAGTAATGTCGAACTGACAGCTTATAATGAAAAACTGTTTTTT.

The V gene is TRBV28, the J gene TRBJ2-3; 10 nucleotides align to TRBD2. There are 15 residues in the CDR3. Germline V gene sequence: CDR1 MDHEN, CDR2 SYDVKM. The trim removed 6 bases at V and 2 bases at J, leaving 5 bases unmatched. The CDR3 loop reads CASSTLAGVTDTQYF. CDR3 DNA: TGTGCCAGCAGCACCCTAGCGGGAGTCACAGATACGCAGTATTTT.

The chain uses TRBV2 and TRBJ2-6, with D perhaps matching TRBD2 (5 bases). V lost 4 bases to trimming and J lost 12 bases, with 13 bases between them. Germline V gene lookup returns CDR1 SNHLY and CDR2 FYNNEI. This CDR3 is 13 amino acids long. CDR3 DNA sequence: TGTGCCAGCAGTGGGAGGCGACTCAGCGTCCTGACTTTC. Translated, it gives CASSGRRLSVLTF.

About this clonotype: A much larger clone lies one base from this, so it may be a read error. The chain joins TRBV27 to TRBJ2-1, with D possibly being TRBD1 (5 bases). Germline V gives CDR1 MNHEY, CDR2 SMNVEV (reference sequence). The CDR3 covers 12 residues. CDR3 nucleotides: TGTGCCAGCAGTTTTTGGGGCGATGAGCAGCTCTTC. Protein product: CASSFWGDEQLF.

The rearrangement uses TRBV15 and TRBJ2-3; D not resolved. Germline lookup yields CDR1 LNHNV and CDR2 YYDKDF (reference sequence). The V end was cut by 1 base, the J end by 4 bases, with 6 bases between. The CDR3 runs 13 residues. The CDR3: CATSRAQPDTQYF. DNA for the CDR3: TGTGCCACCAGCAGAGCTCAGCCAGATACGCAGTATTTT. The full variable domain, completed using reference TRBV15 and TRBJ2-3, is DAMVIQNPRYQVTQFGKPVTLSCSQTLNHNVMYWYQQKSSQAPKLLFHYYDKDFNNEADTPDNFQSRRPNTSFCFLDIRSPGLGDTAMYLCATSRAQPDTQYFGPGTRLTVL.

V is TRBV12-3 or TRBV12-4 and J is TRBJ2-1; 8 bases align to TRBD2. The length of the CDR3 is 15 residues. Losses at the gene ends were 5 bases for V and 4 bases for J; bases not matched to a gene: 7. This CDR3 is CASSDGAGDYNEQFF. CDR3 sequence (DNA): TGTGCCAGCAGTGACGGAGCGGGAGATTACAATGAGCAGTTCTTC.

A word on this clonotype: This sequence may be a read error, since a much larger clone differs from it by one base. CDR3 residues: CASSLGITGEQYF. The DNA for the CDR3 is TGTGCCAGCAGCTTAGGTATTACGGGGGAGCAGTACTTC. The chain is built from TRBV7-2 and TRBJ2-7, with a possible D match to TRBD2 (5 bases). There are 13 residues in the CDR3. V was shortened by 1 base and J by 7 bases, with 11 bases between the two germline ends. CDR1 is SGHTA and CDR2 is FQGNSA in the germline V gene.

Remarks on this clonotype: A much larger clone lies a single base off, so this may be a read error. V and J are TRBV6-1 and TRBJ1-5, with D possibly matching TRBD1 (5 bases). This CDR3 is 14 amino acids long. The V end lost 6 bases, the J end lost 3 bases, and 12 bases lay between the germline ends. CDR1 is MNHNS and CDR2 is SASEGT in the germline V gene. The DNA of the CDR3 is TGTGCCAGCAGCCAGGGACGGATCAATCAGCCCCAGCATTTT. This codes for CASSQGRINQPQHF.

The chain carries TRBV18 and TRBJ2-1; D call uncertain. Trimming took off 6 bases at V and 3 bases at J, with 12 bases between the two ends. From germline, CDR1 is KGHSH and CDR2 LQKENI. The CDR3 has 14 amino acids. The CDR3 here is CASSRGADYNEQFF. Here the CDR3 DNA reads TGTGCCAGCTCCCGTGGAGCTGACTACAATGAGCAGTTCTTC.

Many counts were recorded for this clonotype. V gene TRBV6-2 or TRBV6-3 combines with J gene TRBJ1-1, with 7 bases identical to TRBD1. Losses at the gene ends were 7 bases for V and 0 bases for J; bases not matched to a gene: 8. Germline V gene data show CDR1 as MNHEY and CDR2 as SVGEGT. The CDR3 loop spans 15 amino acids. This chain's CDR3 is CASTTGTAMNTEAFF. The CDR3 region has the DNA TGTGCCAGCACCACCGGGACAGCCATGAACACTGAAGCTTTCTTT.

This clonotype has just a few counts. The CDR3 nucleotides read TGTGCCAGCAGTTTTTATCGACAGGGTGGCAATCAGCCCCAGCATTTT. Amino acid sequence: CASSFYRQGGNQPQHF. The chain recombines TRBV12-3 or TRBV12-4 with TRBJ1-5, with 7 bases identical to TRBD1. With 3 bases clipped from V and 2 bases from J, the junction kept 7 bases outside the gene matches. The CDR3 consists of 16 residues.

This clonotype occurred once. A read error may explain this, as a much larger clone is one base away. V and J are TRBV7-3 and TRBJ2-1; TRBD2 matches at 14 bases. With 2 bases clipped from V and 8 bases from J, the junction kept 17 bases outside the gene matches. The germline gives CDR1 SGHTA, CDR2 FQGTGA. The CDR3 length is 20 residues. CDR3: CASSLVPGLAGVVGFDEQFF. The CDR3 DNA reads as TGTGCCAGCAGCTTAGTACCGGGACTAGCGGGAGTCGTAGGTTTTGATGAGCAGTTCTTC.

This clonotype came up many times. The chain has TRBV27 and TRBJ1-3; no firm D call. The CDR3 loop spans 14 amino acids. The V end lost 5 bases, the J end lost 2 bases, and 10 bases lay between the germline ends. Germline CDR1 and CDR2: MNHEY and SMNVEV (reference sequence). CDR3 sequence (DNA): TGTGCCAGCAGTACAACAATGACTGGAAACACCATATATTTT. This translates into CASSTTMTGNTIYF.

The table lists this clonotype with many counts. This rearrangement joins TRBV24-1 to TRBJ2-2; D might be TRBD1 or TRBD2, each matching 6 bases. Germline-derived CDR1 and CDR2 are KGHDR and SFDVKD. The CDR3 length is 16 residues. Trimming stripped 0 bases from V and 3 bases from J, with 10 bases between. CDR3 bases: TGTGCCACCAGTGATTTGCGAGGGGGGTACACCGGGGAGCTGTTTTTT. Protein product: CATSDLRGGYTGELFF.

This clonotype came up many times. This chain uses TRBV7-8 with TRBJ1-4, with no clear D. Trimming removed 3 bases from V and 7 bases from J, with 9 bases in between. Per the germline V gene, CDR1 is SGHVS and CDR2 is FQNEAQ. The CDR3 totals 13 residues. DNA for the CDR3: TGTGCCAGCAGCTTGCGGGCTTTTGAAAAACTGTTTTTT. Its translation is CASSLRAFEKLFF.

This clonotype was seen many times. The V call is TRBV2, the J call TRBJ1-2; D gene ambiguous. V was cut by 5 bases and J by 5 bases, with 21 bases left in between. This CDR3 is built from 16 residues. CDR1 and CDR2 (germline): SNHLY, FYNNEI. The CDR3 DNA follows: TGTGCCAGCAGTACTCCTCTACAGCTCGCCCTTTATGGCTACACCTTC. It yields the protein CASSTPLQLALYGYTF.

This rearrangement joins TRBV20-1 to TRBJ1-2; TRBD1 is a possible D gene (5 bases). Trimming removed 6 bases from V and 5 bases from J, with 22 bases in between. The CDR3 length is 15 residues. The germline gives CDR1 DFQATT, CDR2 SNEGSKA (reference sequence). CDR3 DNA: TGCAGTGCCCCCCCGGTCGGGACGGCCCCTTATGGCTACACCTTC. Amino acids: CSAPPVGTAPYGYTF.

The sample holds a few counts of this clonotype. The chain joins TRBV6-1 to TRBJ1-1; D gene uncertain. Per the germline V gene, CDR1 is MNHNS and CDR2 is SASEGT. This CDR3 is 13 amino acids long. Trimming shortened V by 7 bases and J by 2 bases, and 11 bases separated the two germline ends. DNA of the CDR3: TGTGCCAGCATGAGGCTGGGAAACACTGAAGCTTTCTTT. Translating gives CASMRLGNTEAFF.

The rearrangement uses TRBV6-1 and TRBJ1-6, with 8 bases fitting TRBD1. Germline values: CDR1 MNHNS, CDR2 SASEGT. The CDR3 extends over 15 amino acids. V gave up 5 bases and J gave up 8 bases; unmatched junction bases: 8. CDR3 in DNA: TGTGCCAGCAGTTCCCCGACAGGGGAGGATTCACCCCTCCACTTT. Protein: CASSSPTGEDSPLHF.

The V call is TRBV5-5, the J call TRBJ2-2; TRBD1 agrees at 9 bases. V shed 2 bases, J shed 6 bases, and the junction held 11 bases outside the gene matches. CDR1 SGHKS and CDR2 YYEKEE come from the germline V gene (reference sequence). The CDR3 consists of 17 residues. CDR3 in amino acids: CASSLGTGTGSSGELFF. The CDR3 nucleotides are TGTGCCAGCAGCTTAGGGACAGGGACAGGGTCGTCCGGGGAGCTGTTTTTT. Combining the CDR3 with reference TRBV5-5 and TRBJ2-2 gives the whole variable domain DAGVTQSPTHLIKTRGQQVTLRCSPISGHKSVSWYQQVLGQGPQFIFQYYEKEERGRGNFPDRFSARQFPNYSSELNVNALLLGDSALYLCASSLGTGTGSSGELFFGEGSRLTVL.

V is TRBV28 and J is TRBJ2-1; the D gene could be TRBD1 or TRBD2 (5 bases each). CDR3 length: 15 residues. Germline V gene data show CDR1 as MDHEN and CDR2 as SYDVKM. Trimming stripped 2 bases from V and 6 bases from J, with 14 bases between. The chain's CDR3 is CASSLRGAVVNEQFF. The CDR3 DNA follows: TGTGCCAGCAGTTTAAGAGGGGCGGTGGTCAATGAGCAGTTCTTC. Together with reference TRBV28 and TRBJ2-1, the CDR3 gives the full variable domain: DVKVTQSSRYLVKRTGEKVFLECVQDMDHENMFWYRQDPGLGLRLIYFSYDVKMKEKGDIPEGYSVSREKKERFSLILESASTNQTSMYLCASSLRGAVVNEQFFGPGTRLTVL.

This clonotype was counted a few times. This sequence joins TRBV20-1 and TRBJ1-4; no firm D call. V shed 2 bases and J shed 7 bases, with 14 bases lying between them. Germline CDR1 DFQATT, CDR2 SNEGSKA (reference sequence). This CDR3 is 14 amino acids long. CDR3 region: CSARWAGHGEKLFF. The CDR3 DNA sequence: TGCAGTGCTAGATGGGCGGGCCATGGTGAAAAACTGTTTTTT.

The chain carries TRBV6-2 or TRBV6-3 and TRBJ2-7, with D perhaps TRBD1 or TRBD2 (5 bases each). The CDR3 extends over 13 amino acids. Germline lookup yields CDR1 MNHEY and CDR2 SVGEGT. V was pared by 2 bases and J by 2 bases, with 7 bases between. The CDR3: CASSYRDAYEQYF. The CDR3 bases are TGTGCCAGCAGTTACCGGGACGCCTACGAGCAGTACTTC.